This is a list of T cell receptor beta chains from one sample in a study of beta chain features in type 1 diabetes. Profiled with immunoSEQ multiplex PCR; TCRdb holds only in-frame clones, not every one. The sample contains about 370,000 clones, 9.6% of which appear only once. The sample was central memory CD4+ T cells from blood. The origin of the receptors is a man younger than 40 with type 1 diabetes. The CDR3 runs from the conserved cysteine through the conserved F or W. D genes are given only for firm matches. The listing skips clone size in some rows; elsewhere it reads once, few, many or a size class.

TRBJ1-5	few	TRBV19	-	TGTGCCAGTACTTTTCGATTCGTTGGCCAAAATAGCAATCAGCCCCAGCATTTT	CASTFRFVGQNSNQPQHF
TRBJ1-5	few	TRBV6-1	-	TGTGCCAGCAGTGAGGGTCGAGGGCTGATCAATCAGCCCCAGCATTTT	CASSEGRGLINQPQHF
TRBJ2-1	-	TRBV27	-	TGTGCCAGCAGTTGGGGCCCGTTTCTCTCTAGGAATGAGCAGTTCTTC	CASSWGPFLSRNEQFF
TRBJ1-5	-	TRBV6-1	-	TGTGCCAGCAGTTCAGGGAGAGGCAATCAGCCCCAGCATTTT	CASSSGRGNQPQHF
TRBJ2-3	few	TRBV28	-	TGTGCCAGCAGTTTGATTGGGGACTCCACAGATACGCAGTATTTT	CASSLIGDSTDTQYF
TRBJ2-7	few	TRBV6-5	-	TGTGCCAGCAGACCCCAGCGCGTCAACTACGAGCAGTACTTC	CASRPQRVNYEQYF
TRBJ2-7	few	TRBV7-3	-	TGTGCCAGCAATAACGGTAGCTCCTACGAGCAGTACTTC	CASNNGSSYEQYF
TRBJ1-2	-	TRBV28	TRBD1	TGTGCCAGCAGTCCCTCGGGGCAGGGGGCTAGCTACACCTTC	CASSPSGQGASYTF
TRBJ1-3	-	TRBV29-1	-	TGCAGCGTGGTCAGCTCTGGAAACACCATATATTTT	CSVVSSGNTIYF
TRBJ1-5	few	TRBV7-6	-	TGTGCCAGCAGCTTAGATGTGGATCAGCCCCAGCATTTT	CASSLDVDQPQHF
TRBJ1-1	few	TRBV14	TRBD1	TGTGCCAGCAGCCACCCGACAGGGATGAACACTGAAGCTTTCTTT	CASSHPTGMNTEAFF
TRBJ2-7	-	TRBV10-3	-	TGTGCCAGCACCTTCCCGGGCAACTACGAGCAGTACTTC	CASTFPGNYEQYF
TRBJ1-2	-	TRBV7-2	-	TGTGCCAGCAGCTTACAAGCGACAGGCTATGGCTACACCTTC	CASSLQATGYGYTF
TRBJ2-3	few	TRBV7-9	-	TGTGCCAGCAGCTCATACGGGGCGGGCACAGATACGCAGTATTTT	CASSSYGAGTDTQYF
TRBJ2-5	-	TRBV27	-	TGTGCCAGCAGTTTGCCGGGGCTTGGGACCCAGTACTTC	CASSLPGLGTQYF
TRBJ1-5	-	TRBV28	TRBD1	TGTGCCAGCAGTAGTGGACAGGTTAATCAGCCCCAGCATTTT	CASSSGQVNQPQHF
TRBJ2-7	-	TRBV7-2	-	TGTGCCAGCAGCCTCTCGGGTCTCCGCAACGAGCAGTACTTC	CASSLSGLRNEQYF
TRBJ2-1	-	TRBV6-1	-	TGTGCCAGCTCGGTCAATTACAATGAGCAGTTCTTC	CASSVNYNEQFF
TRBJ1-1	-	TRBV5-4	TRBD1	TGTGCCAGCAGCTTAACAGGGGGCGCGTCGAACACTGAAGCTTTCTTT	CASSLTGGASNTEAFF
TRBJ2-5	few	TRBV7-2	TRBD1	TGTGCCAGCAGCTCGCCGGGGACAGCACGAGAGCAGTACTTC	CASSSPGTAREQYF
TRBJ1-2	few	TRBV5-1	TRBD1	TGCGCCAGCAGCTATGGGACAGAAGGGTCCGGCTACACCTTC	CASSYGTEGSGYTF
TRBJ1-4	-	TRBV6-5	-	TGTGCCAGCAGCCGAACCCAGGGAAAACGAGAAAAACTGTTTTTT	CASSRTQGKREKLFF